Below, 15 T cell receptor beta chains from the same sample are listed, as sequenced in a study of T cell responses to AZD1222 COVID-19 vaccine. Using immunoSEQ multiplex PCR, the repertoire was profiled, and TCRdb retains in-frame clones only, with some absent. This table has about 150,000 clones, just over 90% appearing once. Specimen: peripheral blood, collected on day 0 of AZD1222 vaccination. The receptors come from an adult in good health.

J is TRBJ2-2 and V is TRBV3-1 (or the pseudogene TRBV3-2); tentative D call: TRBD2 (5 bases). The germline V gene has CDR1 LGHDT and CDR2 YNNKEL (reference sequence). The CDR3 spans 16 residues. Trimming took off 4 bases at V and 1 base at J, with 13 bases between the two ends. DNA of the CDR3: TGTGCCAGCAGCCCTCACCGGAGCGGGAACACCGGGGAGCTGTTTTTT. Encoded protein: CASSPHRSGNTGELFF.

J is TRBJ2-1 and V is TRBV5-6, with TRBD1 matching 9 bases. The CDR3 length is 19 residues. The V gene end was trimmed by 9 bases and the J gene end by 4 bases; junction bases not matched to a gene: 23. Germline V gene lookup returns CDR1 SGHDT and CDR2 YYEEEE. The chain's CDR3 is CATRTGTGTSLLLYNEQFF. The CDR3 bases are TGTGCCACCAGAACCGGGACAGGGACTTCTCTACTCCTTTACAATGAGCAGTTCTTC.

The chain is built from TRBV19 and TRBJ2-1; 7 bases line up with TRBD2. The CDR3 sequence is 15 residues long. The V and J ends lost 8 bases and 0 bases, in that order; junction bases with no gene match: 7. Germline CDR1 is LNHDA and CDR2 is SQIVND (reference sequence). CDR3 loop: CASSPGGSSYNEQFF. The CDR3 DNA follows: TGTGCCAGTTCCCCCGGCGGGAGCTCCTACAATGAGCAGTTCTTC.

This rearrangement joins TRBV27 to TRBJ1-1; D unresolved. The CDR3 spans 15 residues. V lost 0 bases and J 4 bases, leaving 12 bases between the germline ends. Germline loops: CDR1 MNHEY, CDR2 SMNVEV (reference sequence). The CDR3 spells CASSLSALWSTEAFF. The CDR3 DNA reads as TGTGCCAGCAGTTTATCCGCCCTCTGGAGCACTGAAGCTTTCTTT.

The gene calls are TRBV4-2 and TRBJ2-1; the match to TRBD2 covers 10 bases. J was trimmed by 2 bases and V by 4 bases; bases with no gene match: 2. The germline V gene encodes CDR1 LGHNA and CDR2 YNFKEQ. The CDR3 is made up of 15 amino acids. This CDR3 reads CASSPGTSAYNEQFF. The DNA of the CDR3 is TGTGCCAGCAGCCCCGGGACTAGCGCCTACAATGAGCAGTTCTTC.

Only a few counts were recorded for this clone. The J gene is TRBJ2-7, the V gene TRBV7-9, with D possibly TRBD2 on 5 matching bases. Trimming stripped 4 bases from V and 2 bases from J, with 12 bases between. Germline V gene data show CDR1 as SEHNR and CDR2 as FQNEAQ (reference sequence). This CDR3 region has 14 residues. CDR3 DNA sequence: TGTGCCAGCAGCTACGAAAGCGGAACCTACGAGCAGTACTTC. This sequence encodes CASSYESGTYEQYF. Together with reference TRBV7-9 and TRBJ2-7, the CDR3 gives the full variable domain: DTGVSQNPRHKITKRGQNVTFRCDPISEHNRLYWYRQTLGQGPEFLTYFQNEAQLEKSRLLSDRFSAERPKGSFSTLEIQRTEQGDSAMYLCASSYESGTYEQYFGPGTRLTVT.

The CDR3 loop reads CASSFLAGGAYEQYF. CDR3 DNA: TGTGCCAGCAGTTTTCTAGCGGGAGGGGCCTACGAGCAGTACTTC. The genes are TRBV28 and TRBJ2-7, with 12 bases fitting TRBD2. Trimming removed 3 bases from V and 2 bases from J; junction bases left unmatched: 2. The germline V gene encodes CDR1 MDHEN and CDR2 SYDVKM. This CDR3 is built from 15 residues. Based on the CDR3 plus reference TRBV28 and TRBJ2-7, the full variable domain is DVKVTQSSRYLVKRTGEKVFLECVQDMDHENMFWYRQDPGLGLRLIYFSYDVKMKEKGDIPEGYSVSREKKERFSLILESASTNQTSMYLCASSFLAGGAYEQYFGPGTRLTVT.

The chain joins TRBV2 to TRBJ1-3; no clear D gene. This CDR3 comprises 14 residues. Trimming took off 2 bases at V and 0 bases at J, with 5 bases between the two ends. Germline lookup yields CDR1 SNHLY and CDR2 FYNNEI. In DNA form, the CDR3 reads TGTGCCAGCAGTGAATTACGCTCTGGAAACACCATATATTTT. Its protein is CASSELRSGNTIYF. The variable domain in full, with the rest retrieved from reference TRBV2 and TRBJ1-3, is EPEVTQTPSHQVTQMGQEVILRCVPISNHLYFYWYRQILGQKVEFLVSFYNNEISEKSEIFDDQFSVERPDGSNFTLKIRSTKLEDSAMYFCASSELRSGNTIYFGEGSWLTVV.

The genes are TRBV7-2 and TRBJ2-5, with TRBD2 matching 8 bases. In germline, CDR1 is SGHTA, CDR2 FQGNSA. The CDR3 runs to 16 residues. The junction had 5 bases not matched to a gene; V was cut back by 0 bases and J by 2 bases. In DNA, the CDR3 is TGTGCCAGCAGCTTAGCGGTAACTAGCGGACAAGAGACCCAGTACTTC. Its protein product is CASSLAVTSGQETQYF.

The chain uses TRBV7-2 and TRBJ2-7; D gene ambiguous. Germline values: CDR1 SGHTA, CDR2 FQGNSA. The CDR3 covers 15 residues. With 1 base removed from V and 0 bases from J, the gap between germline ends came to 10 bases. The CDR3 DNA reads TGTGCCAGCAGCTTAGTACGGAGACACTCCTACGAGCAGTACTTC. Its protein product is CASSLVRRHSYEQYF.

V gene TRBV7-3 combines with J gene TRBJ2-7; a weak D match, TRBD1 (5 bases). V shed 4 bases and J shed 6 bases, with 16 bases lying between them. The germline gives CDR1 SGHTA, CDR2 FQGTGA. CDR3 length equals 14 residues. CDR3 DNA sequence: TGTGCCAGCAGCTCTGACAGTAGTGGAGTCGAGCAGTACTTC. It encodes CASSSDSSGVEQYF.

This chain connects TRBV4-2 to TRBJ1-6; 7 bases line up with TRBD1. CDR3 size: 17 residues. CDR1 LGHNA and CDR2 YNFKEQ come from the germline V gene. The J segment lost 0 bases and the V segment lost 0 bases, leaving 2 bases of the junction unmatched. CDR3: CASSQDPGGSYNSPLHF. The CDR3 DNA reads TGTGCCAGCAGCCAAGATCCAGGGGGCTCCTATAATTCACCCCTCCACTTT.

The chain employs TRBV18 and TRBJ2-2, with 8 bases identical to TRBD1. Losses at the gene ends were 0 bases for V and 5 bases for J; bases not matched to a gene: 5. This CDR3 is 16 amino acids long. The germline CDR1 and CDR2 sequences are KGHSH and LQKENI. The CDR3 sequence: CASSPPIRGLTGELFF. The CDR3 DNA is TGTGCCAGCTCACCACCGATCAGGGGGCTAACCGGGGAGCTGTTTTTT.

The gene calls are TRBV11-3 and TRBJ1-1; D possibly corresponds to TRBD1 (6 bases). This CDR3 spans 13 amino acids. Germline CDR1 is SGHNT and CDR2 is YENEEA. V lost 4 bases to trimming and J lost 5 bases, with 11 bases between them. The CDR3 DNA follows: TGTGCCAGCAGCTCCGATCAGGGGACTGAAGCTTTCTTT. Its translation is CASSSDQGTEAFF. Full variable domain (missing parts from reference TRBV11-3 and TRBJ1-1): EAGVVQSPRYKIIEKKQPVAFWCNPISGHNTLYWYLQNLGQGPELLIRYENEEAVDDSQLPKDRFSAERLKGVDSTLKIQPAELGDSAVYLCASSSDQGTEAFFGQGTRLTVV.

The DNA for the CDR3 is TGCGCCAGCAGCCCCAAGACAGGGCCGAATCAGCCCCAGCATTTT. Amino acid sequence: CASSPKTGPNQPQHF. This chain connects TRBV5-1 to TRBJ1-5; 7 bases map to TRBD1. The CDR3 length is 15 residues. V shed 4 bases, J shed 4 bases, and the junction held 8 bases outside the gene matches. Germline CDR1 and CDR2: SGHRS and YFSETQ.